The sequence of this T cell receptor beta chain was determined in a study of beta chain features in type 1 diabetes (dated by TCRdb to 2017 to 2018). In terms of the full investigation: Mean age, gender distribution, total cell number and subset yield were not different between patients and healthy donors. Regulatory and stem cell-like memory subsets were isolated from only 8 patients and about eight healthy donors, whereas naive and central memory subsets came from all 28 donors. The study compared TCRB repertoires of sorted circulating CD4+ T cell subsets between recently diagnosed type 1 diabetes patients and matched healthy donors. Across all samples, approximately 98,000,000 sorted cells were examined, and cell number per subset correlated strongly with RNA yield.

As concerns this clone: The clone's antigen remains unknown. Per-base quality was not reported, and no clone a single base away is much larger than it.

Study-level results and caveats: Because cDNA was sequenced instead of genomic DNA, highly expressing activated cells could be over-represented, though the groups showed no difference in activation or CD3 levels. Naive, central memory and regulatory TCRB repertoires appeared to be more similar among patients than among healthy donors. At VDJ recombination sites, patients with type 1 diabetes made fewer insertions and deleted more nucleotides, a pattern implying thymic rearrangement abnormalities. Shorter templates might have been favored by PCR, but patient and control samples were amplified and corrected together, so both groups would have been affected equally by any skew. Type 1 diabetes patients showed a moderate but significant shortening of TCRB CDR3 length in all four CD4+ subsets. Because small numbers of individuals were included in the HLA sub-analyses, any influence of HLA type on TCRB rearrangement was left unresolved.

Each donor gave one peripheral blood draw, roughly 0.12 L on average, collected into heparinised tubes. A BD FACSAria II was used to sort naive, central memory, regulatory and stem cell-like memory CD4+ T cells with a panel that included CD45RO, CCR7, CD25, CD127, CD95 and CD27. A purity above 95% was achieved for all sorted populations. PBMCs were isolated immediately by Lymphoprep density gradient centrifugation and stained directly without culture. So that batch effects would be minimized, each experiment stained and sorted samples in pairs, pairing one healthy donor with one patient. The entire amount of isolated RNA was reverse transcribed using the High Capacity cDNA Reverse Transcription Kit, so the sequenced TCRB transcripts were expressed ones. Deep immunoSEQ sequencing was applied to naive, central memory and regulatory T cell samples, giving an average of about 3.6 million total reads per sample. Sorted cells were lysed in RLT buffer and RNA was extracted with DNase-treated RNeasy Micro or Mini kits, depending on cell number. To prevent cross-contamination, every cell subset was processed on its own, while patient and healthy donor samples were processed together. Using the immunoSEQ multiplex PCR, TCRB sequences were amplified from cDNA into 87-bp fragments spanning the CDR3 region. Sequencing of the amplicons was performed on the Illumina HiSeq platform. In the original analysis: PCR bias was computationally corrected using synthetic template baselines, reads within Hamming distance 2 were collapsed, and singletons that could not be merged were discarded. By aligning reads against IMGT, V, D and J genes, CDR3 length, and insertions or deletions at six rearrangement sites were assigned. Clonotype counts were normalized to sorted cell number within each subset before computing true diversity and Gini coefficients with the tcR R package. The overlap coefficient, calculated on TCRB nucleotide sequences, was used to measure repertoire sharing. Out-of-frame TCRB sequences from naive cells were analyzed to stand in for the pre-selection repertoire. The source is immuneACCESS, and TCRdb retained only in-frame sequences with V and J called. Part of the clones is not carried over; for the studies checked, unresolved V genes explain less than half of this, and the remainder is unexplained. V, J and clone size were drawn from that table, and D and trimming were deduced from the DNA. The sample records hundreds of thousands of clones, approximately 15% of which are singletons. The biggest ten clones account for approximately 0.035% of the sample.

Including the terminal cysteine and phenylalanine, the CDR3 comprises 15 residues. The kept DNA is CDR3 alone, 45 bases in frame from the first base. Looking up the germline V gene yields CDR1 LGHNA and CDR2 YSLEER. V trim: 3 bases; J trim: 5 bases; unmatched bases: 5. Here the chain combines TRBV4-3 and TRBJ2-2, with 8 junctional bases fitting TRBD1. The sequencing sample was made of naive CD4+ T cells from blood. The sample's cell subset or site label, decoded: true naive CD4+ T cells. The TCR comes from a man aged 30 to 39 in good health. The DNA sequence reads TGCGCCAGCAGCCATGGACAGGGAAATACCGGGGAGCTGTTTTTT. It translates as CASSHGQGNTGELFF.